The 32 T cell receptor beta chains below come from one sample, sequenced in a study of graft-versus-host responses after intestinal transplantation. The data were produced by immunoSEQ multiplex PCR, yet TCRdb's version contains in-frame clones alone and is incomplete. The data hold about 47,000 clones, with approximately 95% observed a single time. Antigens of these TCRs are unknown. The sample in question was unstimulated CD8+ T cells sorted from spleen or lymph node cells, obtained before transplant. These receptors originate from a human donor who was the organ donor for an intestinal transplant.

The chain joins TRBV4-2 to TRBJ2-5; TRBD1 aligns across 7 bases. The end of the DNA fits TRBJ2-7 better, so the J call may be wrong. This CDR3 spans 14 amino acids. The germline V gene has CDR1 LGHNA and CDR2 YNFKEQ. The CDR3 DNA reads TGTGCCAGCAGCCAAGTTGAGGGGGCGCGCGAGCAGTACTTC. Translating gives CASSQVEGAREQYF.

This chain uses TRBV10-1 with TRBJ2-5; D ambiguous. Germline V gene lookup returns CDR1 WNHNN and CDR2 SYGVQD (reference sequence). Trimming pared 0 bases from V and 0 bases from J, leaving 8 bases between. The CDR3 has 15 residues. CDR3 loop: CASSESDTYQETQYF. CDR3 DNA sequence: TGCGCCAGCAGTGAGTCCGATACGTACCAAGAGACCCAGTACTTC.

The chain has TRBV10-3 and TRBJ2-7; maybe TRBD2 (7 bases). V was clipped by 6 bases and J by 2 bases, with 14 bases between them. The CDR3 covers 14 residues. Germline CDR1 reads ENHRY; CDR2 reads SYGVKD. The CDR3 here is CAIRAGANAYEQYF. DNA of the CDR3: TGTGCCATCAGGGCGGGGGCGAATGCCTACGAGCAGTACTTC.

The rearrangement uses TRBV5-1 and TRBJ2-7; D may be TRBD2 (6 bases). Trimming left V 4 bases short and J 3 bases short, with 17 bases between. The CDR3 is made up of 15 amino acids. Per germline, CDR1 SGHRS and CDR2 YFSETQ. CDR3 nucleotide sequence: TGCGCCAGCAGCGAGACTTTAGGGAGGCGCTACGAGCAGTACTTC. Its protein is CASSETLGRRYEQYF.

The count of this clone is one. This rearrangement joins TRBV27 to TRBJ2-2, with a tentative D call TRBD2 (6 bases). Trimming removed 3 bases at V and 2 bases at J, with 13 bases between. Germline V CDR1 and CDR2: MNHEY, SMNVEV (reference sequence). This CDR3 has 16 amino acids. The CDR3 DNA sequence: TGTGCCAGCAGTTTGGGGACTGCTCGCAACACCGGGGAGCTGTTTTTT. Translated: CASSLGTARNTGELFF.

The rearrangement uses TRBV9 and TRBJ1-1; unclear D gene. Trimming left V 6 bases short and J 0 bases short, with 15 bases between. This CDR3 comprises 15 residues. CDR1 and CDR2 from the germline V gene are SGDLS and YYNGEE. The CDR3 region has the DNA TGTGCCAGCAACCGCGGAGAGGCCCTGAACACTGAAGCTTTCTTT. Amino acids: CASNRGEALNTEAFF.

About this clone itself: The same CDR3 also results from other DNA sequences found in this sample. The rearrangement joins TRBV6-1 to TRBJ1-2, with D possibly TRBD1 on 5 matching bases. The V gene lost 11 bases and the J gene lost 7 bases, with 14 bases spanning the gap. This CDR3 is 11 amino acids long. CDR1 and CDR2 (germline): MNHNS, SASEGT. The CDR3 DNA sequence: TGTGCCGGCGACGACAGTCTTGGCTACACCTTC. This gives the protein CAGDDSLGYTF.

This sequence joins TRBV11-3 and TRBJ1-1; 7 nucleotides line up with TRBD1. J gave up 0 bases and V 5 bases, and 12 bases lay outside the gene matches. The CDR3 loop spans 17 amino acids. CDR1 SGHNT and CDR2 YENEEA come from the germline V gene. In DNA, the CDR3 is TGTGCCAGCAGCCCTAGACAGGGAGGGTATATGAACACTGAAGCTTTCTTT. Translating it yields CASSPRQGGYMNTEAFF.

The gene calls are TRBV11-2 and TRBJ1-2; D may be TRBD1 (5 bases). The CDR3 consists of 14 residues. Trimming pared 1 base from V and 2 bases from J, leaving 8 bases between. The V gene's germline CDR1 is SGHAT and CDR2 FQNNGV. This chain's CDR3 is CASSLGGSNYGYTF. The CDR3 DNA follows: TGTGCCAGCAGCTTAGGGGGCTCCAACTATGGCTACACCTTC. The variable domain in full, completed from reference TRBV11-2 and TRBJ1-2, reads EAGVAQSPRYKIIEKRQSVAFWCNPISGHATLYWYQQILGQGPKLLIQFQNNGVVDDSQLPKDRFSAERLKGVDSTLKIQPAKLEDSAVYLCASSLGGSNYGYTFGSGTRLTVV.

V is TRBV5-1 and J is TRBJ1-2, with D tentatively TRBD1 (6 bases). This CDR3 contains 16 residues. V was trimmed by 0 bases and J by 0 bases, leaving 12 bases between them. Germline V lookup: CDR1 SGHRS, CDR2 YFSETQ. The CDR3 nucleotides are TGCGCCAGCAGCTTGGTTCAACAGGGAACTAACTATGGCTACACCTTC. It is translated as CASSLVQQGTNYGYTF.

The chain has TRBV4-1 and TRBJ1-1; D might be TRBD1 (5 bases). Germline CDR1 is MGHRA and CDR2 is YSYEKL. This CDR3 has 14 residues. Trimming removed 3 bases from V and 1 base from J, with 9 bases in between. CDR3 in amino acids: CASSQGRENTEAFF. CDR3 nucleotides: TGCGCCAGCAGCCAGGGACGAGAGAACACTGAAGCTTTCTTT.

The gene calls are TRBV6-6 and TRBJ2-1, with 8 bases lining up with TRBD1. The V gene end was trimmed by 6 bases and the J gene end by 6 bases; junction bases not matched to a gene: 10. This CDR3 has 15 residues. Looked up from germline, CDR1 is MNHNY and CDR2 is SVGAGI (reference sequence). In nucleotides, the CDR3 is TGTGCCAGCAGAAGACAGGGGATGGGCCTCAATGAGCAGTTCTTC. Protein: CASRRQGMGLNEQFF.

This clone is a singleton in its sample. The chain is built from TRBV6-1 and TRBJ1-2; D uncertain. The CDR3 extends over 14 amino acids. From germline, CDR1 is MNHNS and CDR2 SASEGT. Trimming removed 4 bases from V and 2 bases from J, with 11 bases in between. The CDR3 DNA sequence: TGTGCCAGCAGTGTGGAGGTGTTGAACTATGGCTACACCTTC. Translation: CASSVEVLNYGYTF.

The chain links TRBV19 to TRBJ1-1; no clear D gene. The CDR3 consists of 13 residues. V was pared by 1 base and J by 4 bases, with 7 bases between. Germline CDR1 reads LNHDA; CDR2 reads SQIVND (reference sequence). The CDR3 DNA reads TGTGCCAGTAGTATAGGGGGTGGCACTGAAGCTTTCTTT. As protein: CASSIGGGTEAFF.

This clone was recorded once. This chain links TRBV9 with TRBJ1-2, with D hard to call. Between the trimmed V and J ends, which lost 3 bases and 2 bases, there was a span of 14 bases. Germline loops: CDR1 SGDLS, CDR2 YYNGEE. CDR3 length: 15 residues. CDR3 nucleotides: TGTGCCAGCAGCGAGCGGACGGGAGAAAACTATGGCTACACCTTC. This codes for CASSERTGENYGYTF.

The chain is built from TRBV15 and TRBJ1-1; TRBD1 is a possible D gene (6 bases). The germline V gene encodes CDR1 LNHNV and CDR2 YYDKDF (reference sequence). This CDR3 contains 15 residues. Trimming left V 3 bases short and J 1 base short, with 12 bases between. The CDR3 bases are TGTGCCACCAGCAGCTCGATGGGACAGAACACTGAAGCTTTCTTT. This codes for CATSSSMGQNTEAFF. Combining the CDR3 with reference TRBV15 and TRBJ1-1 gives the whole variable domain DAMVIQNPRYQVTQFGKPVTLSCSQTLNHNVMYWYQQKSSQAPKLLFHYYDKDFNNEADTPDNFQSRRPNTSFCFLDIRSPGLGDTAMYLCATSSSMGQNTEAFFGQGTRLTVV.

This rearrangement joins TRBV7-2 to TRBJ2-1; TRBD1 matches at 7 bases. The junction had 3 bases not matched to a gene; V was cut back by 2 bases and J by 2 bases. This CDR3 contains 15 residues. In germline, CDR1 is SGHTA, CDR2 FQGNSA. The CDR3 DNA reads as TGTGCCAGCAGCTTACCCCAGGGGGCCTACAATGAGCAGTTCTTC. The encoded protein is CASSLPQGAYNEQFF.

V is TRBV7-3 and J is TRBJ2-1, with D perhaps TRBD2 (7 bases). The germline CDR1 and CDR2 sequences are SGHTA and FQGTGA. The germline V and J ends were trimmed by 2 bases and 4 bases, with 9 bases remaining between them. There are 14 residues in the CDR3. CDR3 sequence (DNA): TGTGCCAGCAGCTTAGCGGGGGCTTACAATGAGCAGTTCTTC. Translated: CASSLAGAYNEQFF.

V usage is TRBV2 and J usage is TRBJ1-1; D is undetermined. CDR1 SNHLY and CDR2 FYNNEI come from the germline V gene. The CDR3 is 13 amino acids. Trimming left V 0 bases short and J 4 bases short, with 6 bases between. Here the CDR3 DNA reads TGTGCCAGCAGTGAAGCCGTGGGCACTGAAGCTTTCTTT. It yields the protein CASSEAVGTEAFF.

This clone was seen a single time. The CDR3 is CASSPDGTGGVSGTQYF. The CDR3 DNA reads as TGCGCCAGCAGCCCCGACGGGACAGGGGGCGTCTCGGGTACGCAGTATTTT. The V and J genes are TRBV4-3 and TRBJ2-3; 12 bases agree with TRBD1. V lost 4 bases and J lost 8; bases outside the gene matches: 13. Germline V gene data show CDR1 as LGHNA and CDR2 as YSLEER. The CDR3 sequence is 17 residues long.

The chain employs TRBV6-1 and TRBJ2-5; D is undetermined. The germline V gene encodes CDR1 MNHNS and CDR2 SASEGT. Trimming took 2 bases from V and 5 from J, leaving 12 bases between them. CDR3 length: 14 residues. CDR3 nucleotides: TGTGCCAGCAGTGAATTAGGGATTAGGGAGACCCAGTACTTC. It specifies CASSELGIRETQYF.

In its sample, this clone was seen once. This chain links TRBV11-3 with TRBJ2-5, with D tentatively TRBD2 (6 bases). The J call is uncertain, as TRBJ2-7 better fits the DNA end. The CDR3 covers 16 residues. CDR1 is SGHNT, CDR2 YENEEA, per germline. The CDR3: CASSFWVAADSYEQYF. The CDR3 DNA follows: TGTGCCAGCAGCTTTTGGGTAGCGGCAGATTCCTACGAGCAGTACTTC.

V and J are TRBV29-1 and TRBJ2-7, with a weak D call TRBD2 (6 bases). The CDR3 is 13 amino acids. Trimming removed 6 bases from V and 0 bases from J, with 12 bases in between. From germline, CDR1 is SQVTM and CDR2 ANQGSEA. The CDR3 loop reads CSVGRDSSYEQYF. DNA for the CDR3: TGCAGCGTCGGGAGAGACAGCTCCTACGAGCAGTACTTC.

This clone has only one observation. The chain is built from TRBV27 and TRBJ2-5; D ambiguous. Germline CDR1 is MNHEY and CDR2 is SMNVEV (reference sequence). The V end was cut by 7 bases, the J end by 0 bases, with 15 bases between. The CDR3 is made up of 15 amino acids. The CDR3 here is CASKTNRWYQETQYF. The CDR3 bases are TGTGCCAGCAAGACGAACAGATGGTACCAAGAGACCCAGTACTTC.

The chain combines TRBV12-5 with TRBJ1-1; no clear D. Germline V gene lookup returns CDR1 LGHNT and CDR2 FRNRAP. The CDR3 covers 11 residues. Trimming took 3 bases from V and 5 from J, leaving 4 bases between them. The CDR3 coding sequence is TGTGCTAGTGGTTTCGGGACTGAAGCTTTCTTT. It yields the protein CASGFGTEAFF.

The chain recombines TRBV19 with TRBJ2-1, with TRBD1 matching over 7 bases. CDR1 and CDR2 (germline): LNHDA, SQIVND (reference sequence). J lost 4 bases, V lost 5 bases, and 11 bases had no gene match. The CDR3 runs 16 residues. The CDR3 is CASSAIQGLVYNEQFF. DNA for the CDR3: TGTGCCAGTAGTGCCATACAGGGGCTCGTTTACAATGAGCAGTTCTTC.

CDR3 loop: CASRVLGQGEAFF. The CDR3 DNA reads as TGTGCCAGCAGGGTGCTGGGACAGGGGGAAGCTTTCTTT. V gene TRBV6-1 combines with J gene TRBJ1-1; 10 bases are shared with TRBD1. CDR3 size: 13 residues. V shed 6 bases and J 8 bases; nucleotides not matched to a gene: 6. CDR1 and CDR2 (germline): MNHNS, SASEGT.

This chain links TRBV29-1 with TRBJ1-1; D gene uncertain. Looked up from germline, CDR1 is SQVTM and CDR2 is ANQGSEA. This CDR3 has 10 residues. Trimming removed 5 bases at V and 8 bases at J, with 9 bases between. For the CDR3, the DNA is TGCAGCGTTTCGGATCCGGAAGCTTTCTTT. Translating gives CSVSDPEAFF. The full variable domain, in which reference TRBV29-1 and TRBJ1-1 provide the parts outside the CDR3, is SAVISQKPSRDICQRGTSLTIQCQVDSQVTMMFWYRQQPGQSLTLIATANQGSEATYESGFVIDKFPISRPNLTFSTLTVSNMSPEDSSIYLCSVSDPEAFFGQGTRLTVV.

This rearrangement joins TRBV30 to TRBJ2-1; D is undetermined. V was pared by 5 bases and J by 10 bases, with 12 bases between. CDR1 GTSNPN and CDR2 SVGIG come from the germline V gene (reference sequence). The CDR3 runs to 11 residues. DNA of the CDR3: TGTGCCTGGGCCTATTTGGGCGAGCAGTTCTTC. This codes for CAWAYLGEQFF.

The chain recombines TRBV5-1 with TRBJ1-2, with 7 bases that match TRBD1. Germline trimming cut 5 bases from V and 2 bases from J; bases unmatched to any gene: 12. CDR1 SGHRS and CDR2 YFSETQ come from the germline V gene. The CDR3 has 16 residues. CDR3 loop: CASSQGEPLLNYGYTF. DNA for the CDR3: TGCGCCAGCAGTCAGGGGGAACCCCTTCTCAACTATGGCTACACCTTC. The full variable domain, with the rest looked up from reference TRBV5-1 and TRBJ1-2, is KAGVTQTPRYLIKTRGQQVTLSCSPISGHRSVSWYQQTPGQGLQFLFEYFSETQRNKGNFPGRFSGRQFSNSRSEMNVSTLELGDSALYLCASSQGEPLLNYGYTFGSGTRLTVV.

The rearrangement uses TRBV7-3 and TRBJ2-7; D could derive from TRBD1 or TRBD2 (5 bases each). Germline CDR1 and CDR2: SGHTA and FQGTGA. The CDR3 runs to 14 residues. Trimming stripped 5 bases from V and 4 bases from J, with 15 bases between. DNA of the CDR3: TGTGCCAGCAGCGAGGGTCAGGGAAAATACGAGCAGTACTTC. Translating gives CASSEGQGKYEQYF.

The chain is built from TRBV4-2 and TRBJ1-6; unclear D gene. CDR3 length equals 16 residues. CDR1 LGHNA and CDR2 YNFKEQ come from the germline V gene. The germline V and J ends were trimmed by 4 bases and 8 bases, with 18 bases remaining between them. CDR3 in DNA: TGTGCCAGCAGCCGCGGTTCGAGGGTATTGGATTCACCCCTCCACTTT. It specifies CASSRGSRVLDSPLHF.